Below are 15 T cell receptor beta chains sequenced from a single sample in a study of blood T cell repertoires in COVID-19. The repertoire was sequenced with immunoSEQ multiplex PCR; TCRdb's copy has only in-frame clones and lacks some. In the table there are about 290,000 clones, around 81% of which are singletons. The sample was peripheral blood. The receptors were sampled from a woman between 45 and 60 years old with active or convalescent COVID-19.

The J gene is TRBJ1-2, the V gene TRBV30, with 9 bases that match TRBD1. CDR3 length: 15 residues. CDR1 GTSNPN and CDR2 SVGIG come from the germline V gene (reference sequence). With V trimmed by 3 bases and J by 7 bases, 12 bases remained unmatched. The DNA for the CDR3 is TGTGCCTGGAGCCCCACGGCCACAGGGGGCCTTGGCTACACCTTC. It is translated as CAWSPTATGGLGYTF. The entire variable domain, with the rest obtained from reference TRBV30 and TRBJ1-2, is as follows: SQTIHQWPATLVQPVGSPLSLECTVEGTSNPNLYWYRQAAGRGLQLLFYSVGIGQISSEVPQNLSASRPQDRQFILSSKKLLLSDSGFYLCAWSPTATGGLGYTFGSGTRLTVV.

The chain uses TRBV5-1 and TRBJ2-1; D call uncertain. The V and J ends lost 4 bases and 4 bases respectively, with 3 bases between them. Per the germline V gene, CDR1 is SGHRS and CDR2 is YFSETQ. The CDR3 covers 11 residues. This CDR3 is CASSVYNEQFF. CDR3 sequence (DNA): TGCGCCAGCAGCGTATACAATGAGCAGTTCTTC.

This chain links TRBV5-1 with TRBJ2-2, with 10 bases aligning to TRBD2. J was trimmed by 9 bases and V by 4 bases; bases with no gene match: 9. The CDR3 is 15 amino acids. Germline V gene data show CDR1 as SGHRS and CDR2 as YFSETQ. The CDR3 nucleotides are TGCGCCAGCAGCCCCCTAGCGGGAGTAGGCCGGGAGCTGTTTTTT. It yields the protein CASSPLAGVGRELFF. Based on the CDR3 plus reference TRBV5-1 and TRBJ2-2, the full variable domain is KAGVTQTPRYLIKTRGQQVTLSCSPISGHRSVSWYQQTPGQGLQFLFEYFSETQRNKGNFPGRFSGRQFSNSRSEMNVSTLELGDSALYLCASSPLAGVGRELFFGEGSRLTVL.

This clone was counted a single time. The chain is built from TRBV5-6 and TRBJ2-3; 8 nucleotides agree with TRBD2. Germline V gene lookup returns CDR1 SGHDT and CDR2 YYEEEE. The ends lost 2 bases at V and 1 base at J; junction bases unmatched: 6. The CDR3 sequence is 16 residues long. CDR3 amino acids: CASSFTGLARTDTQYF. CDR3 DNA: TGTGCCAGCAGCTTTACCGGACTAGCCCGCACAGATACGCAGTATTTT.

There are a few counts of this clone. This chain links TRBV6-5 with TRBJ2-2; a weak D match, TRBD1 (6 bases). V gave up 8 bases and J gave up 4 bases, with 17 bases separating them. This CDR3 comprises 15 residues. In germline, CDR1 is MNHEY, CDR2 SVGAGI. Written as DNA, the CDR3 is TGTGCCAGCGGACGGCAGTTACAGGGCACCGGGGAGCTGTTTTTT. Translating gives CASGRQLQGTGELFF.

A single count supports this clone. CDR3 DNA sequence: TGTGCCAGCAGCTACACGAGTGTTTTCGGACAGAACTATGGCTACACCTTC. Its protein is CASSYTSVFGQNYGYTF. The chain couples TRBV13 to TRBJ1-2, with a weak D call TRBD1 (6 bases). The germline V and J ends were trimmed by 4 bases and 2 bases, with 20 bases remaining between them. CDR1 and CDR2 (germline): PRHDT, FYEKMQ (reference sequence). The CDR3 covers 17 residues. Based on the CDR3 plus reference TRBV13 and TRBJ1-2, the full variable domain is AAGVIQSPRHLIKEKRETATLKCYPIPRHDTVYWYQQGPGQDPQFLISFYEKMQSDKGSIPDRFSAQQFSDYHSELNMSSLELGDSALYFCASSYTSVFGQNYGYTFGSGTRLTVV.

The chain couples TRBV19 to TRBJ1-5, with 7 bases identical to TRBD1. Germline loops: CDR1 LNHDA, CDR2 SQIVND (reference sequence). The CDR3 loop spans 15 amino acids. The V and J ends lost 7 bases and 7 bases, in that order; junction bases with no gene match: 13. The CDR3 region is CASTSRGQRVQPQHF. CDR3 DNA sequence: TGTGCCAGTACGTCCCGGGGACAGAGGGTGCAGCCCCAGCATTTT. The full variable domain, in which reference TRBV19 and TRBJ1-5 provide the parts outside the CDR3, is DGGITQSPKYLFRKEGQNVTLSCEQNLNHDAMYWYRQDPGQGLRLIYYSQIVNDFQKGDIAEGYSVSREKKESFPLTVTSAQKNPTAFYLCASTSRGQRVQPQHFGDGTRLSIL.

V and J are TRBV28 and TRBJ1-1; 10 bases are a match to TRBD1. V dropped 8 bases and J dropped 0; count of bases not matched to a gene: 12. The CDR3 contains 17 residues. CDR1 and CDR2 from the germline V gene are MDHEN and SYDVKM. CDR3 bases: TGTGCCAGCCTCTCCCGGGACAGGGGCCCCTTGAACACTGAAGCTTTCTTT. Its protein is CASLSRDRGPLNTEAFF. The variable domain in full, completed from reference TRBV28 and TRBJ1-1, reads DVKVTQSSRYLVKRTGEKVFLECVQDMDHENMFWYRQDPGLGLRLIYFSYDVKMKEKGDIPEGYSVSREKKERFSLILESASTNQTSMYLCASLSRDRGPLNTEAFFGQGTRLTVV.

This clone was detected once. This sequence joins TRBV7-9 and TRBJ2-1; possible D gene TRBD1, 6 bases. Looked up from germline, CDR1 is SEHNR and CDR2 is FQNEAQ (reference sequence). Trimming removed 5 bases at V and 7 bases at J, with 15 bases between. The CDR3 is made up of 14 amino acids. The CDR3 sequence is CASSTGTKVNEQFF. In DNA form, the CDR3 reads TGTGCCAGCAGCACCGGGACAAAGGTAAATGAGCAGTTCTTC.

The chain joins TRBV25-1 to TRBJ2-1; TRBD2 matches at 7 bases. V shed 5 bases and J 8 bases; nucleotides not matched to a gene: 12. Germline V gives CDR1 MGHDK, CDR2 SYGVNS. This CDR3 has 15 amino acids. The CDR3 here is CASSQSFGLVHEQFF. CDR3 in DNA: TGTGCCAGCAGTCAATCCTTCGGACTAGTTCATGAGCAGTTCTTC.

This clone appeared a single time. The chain has TRBV29-1 and TRBJ2-1; 7 positions agree with TRBD2. From germline, CDR1 is SQVTM and CDR2 ANQGSEA. This CDR3 has 15 amino acids. Germline trimming cut 4 bases from V and 3 bases from J; bases unmatched to any gene: 9. CDR3 sequence (DNA): TGCAGCGTTGGTTTCCGGCTAGCGGACTACAATGAGCAGTTCTTC. This codes for CSVGFRLADYNEQFF.

The CDR3 sequence is CASSLLGQGGINTIYF. In DNA, the CDR3 is TGTGCCAGCAGTTTATTGGGACAGGGAGGAATAAACACCATATATTTT. The gene calls are TRBV28 and TRBJ1-3, with 9 bases that match TRBD1. The CDR3 has 16 amino acids. Germline CDR1 reads MDHEN; CDR2 reads SYDVKM. J lost 6 bases, V lost 1 base, and 7 bases had no gene match.

This clone was seen a few times. This chain uses TRBV5-5 with TRBJ1-2; 9 bases agree with TRBD1. This CDR3 has 12 residues. Germline V CDR1 and CDR2: SGHKS, YYEKEE (reference sequence). V trimming: 2 bases; J trimming: 10 bases; junction bases outside the gene matches: 3. In nucleotides, the CDR3 is TGTGCCAGCAGCTTAGGGACAGGGTCCTACACCTTC. Encoded protein: CASSLGTGSYTF.

As regards this clone: Other DNA sequences from this sample encode an identical CDR3 as well. The chain employs TRBV5-1 and TRBJ1-2; tentatively, D is TRBD1 (5 bases). The CDR3 loop spans 13 amino acids. V was clipped by 0 bases and J by 3 bases, with 6 bases between them. Germline V gives CDR1 SGHRS, CDR2 YFSETQ. The CDR3 protein is CASSLAGDYGYTF. The CDR3 DNA reads TGCGCCAGCAGCTTGGCGGGGGACTATGGCTACACCTTC.

This chain connects TRBV20-1 to TRBJ1-2; D gene uncertain. CDR1 and CDR2 (germline): DFQATT, SNEGSKA (reference sequence). This CDR3 is 13 amino acids long. The ends were cut back, 3 bases at V and 2 bases at J, with 10 bases in the middle. The CDR3 coding sequence is TGCAGTGCTAGTCTGGGCCAGAACTATGGCTACACCTTC. Translation gives CSASLGQNYGYTF.